One sample yielded the 25 T cell receptor beta chains listed below, sequenced in a study of T-cell reconstitution after alpha-beta-depleted transplantation in children. This sample's TCRbeta library carried unique molecular identifier barcodes. TCRdb processed the PCR reads anew with MiXCR; each CDR3 protein has one entry. The sample contains 90,000 to 100,000 distinct CDR3 sequences, around 22% of which appear only once. Here the sequenced sample was PBMCs, taken before TCRalphabeta/CD19-depleted stem cell transplant. The receptors here all came from a boy between 2 and 10 years old with acute lymphoblastic leukemia, due to receive a stem cell transplant.

The chain links TRBV28 to TRBJ2-1; 7 positions match TRBD2. CDR1 MDHEN and CDR2 SYDVKM come from the germline V gene. Trimming at V came to 6 bases and at J to 5 bases, leaving 16 bases not matched to a gene. CDR3 length: 17 residues. The CDR3 loop reads CASSPPLGSGSNNEQFF. CDR3 DNA sequence: TGTGCCAGCAGCCCCCCCTTGGGTAGCGGGTCCAACAATGAGCAGTTCTTC.

This clonotype has a count of ten or more. The chain employs TRBV6-1 and TRBJ2-3, with 7 bases matching TRBD1. The germline V gene has CDR1 MNHNS and CDR2 SASEGT. With 8 bases clipped from V and 3 bases from J, the junction kept 8 bases outside the gene matches. The CDR3 loop spans 14 amino acids. Here the CDR3 reads CASLARGLTDTQYF. CDR3 nucleotides: TGTGCCAGCCTGGCAAGGGGGCTGACAGATACGCAGTATTTT.

The chain joins TRBV3-1 to TRBJ2-3; D call uncertain. Germline CDR1 and CDR2: LGHDT and YNNKEL (reference sequence). CDR3 length: 13 amino acids. The V gene lost 2 bases and the J gene lost 0 bases, with 3 bases spanning the gap. CDR3 loop: CASSQTSTDTQYF. The CDR3 DNA follows: TGTGCCAGCAGCCAAACGAGCACAGATACGCAGTATTTT.

Many counts were recorded for this clonotype. The chain is built from TRBV5-1 and TRBJ2-5, with D uncertain. Germline V gene sequence: CDR1 SGHRS, CDR2 YFSETQ. This CDR3 spans 14 amino acids. The V gene lost 1 base and the J gene lost 3 bases, with 10 bases spanning the gap. CDR3 protein: CASSLYGPEETQYF. The CDR3 DNA reads TGCGCCAGCAGCTTGTACGGCCCCGAAGAGACCCAGTACTTC.

The chain has TRBV6-2 or TRBV6-3 and TRBJ1-5, with D hard to call. This CDR3 is built from 14 residues. The germline gives CDR1 MNHEY, CDR2 SVGEGT. Trimming cost V 0 bases and J 4 bases, with 7 bases left between them. The CDR3 reads CASSYSTENQPQHF. Here the CDR3 DNA reads TGTGCCAGCAGTTACTCGACGGAAAATCAGCCCCAGCATTTT.

This chain connects TRBV28 to TRBJ1-2; D is ambiguous. V lost 2 bases and J 6 bases, leaving 13 bases between the germline ends. The CDR3 consists of 14 residues. Germline V gene lookup returns CDR1 MDHEN and CDR2 SYDVKM. DNA of the CDR3: TGTGCCAGCAGTTTAGAGTTACCGATTGATGGCTACACCTTC. Protein: CASSLELPIDGYTF.

This chain uses TRBV3-1 with TRBJ1-1; possible D gene TRBD1, 5 bases. This CDR3 region has 15 residues. V gave up 4 bases and J gave up 4 bases, with 16 bases separating them. Germline assignment: CDR1 LGHDT and CDR2 YNNKEL (reference sequence). For the CDR3, the DNA is TGTGCCAGCAGCCGCACACCGGGGGGTGGCACTGAAGCTTTCTTT. Protein sequence: CASSRTPGGGTEAFF. Drawing the rest from reference TRBV3-1 and TRBJ1-1, the complete variable domain is DTAVSQTPKYLVTQMGNDKSIKCEQNLGHDTMYWYKQDSKKFLKIMFSYNNKELIINETVPNRFSPKSPDKAHLNLHINSLELGDSAVYFCASSRTPGGGTEAFFGQGTRLTVV.

This clonotype was detected only a few times. A much larger clonotype is one base distant, so this may be a read error. The rearrangement links TRBV7-2 to TRBJ1-2; D is unclear. Per germline, CDR1 SGHTA and CDR2 FQGNSA. The CDR3 loop spans 12 amino acids. CDR3 nucleotide sequence: TGTGCCAGCAGCCCCCGGACGGATGGCGACACCTTC. It encodes CASSPRTDGDTF.

This clonotype was seen a few times. The gene calls are TRBV6-1 and TRBJ1-3; tentative D call: TRBD1 (5 bases). Germline V CDR1 and CDR2: MNHNS, SASEGT. The CDR3 contains 15 residues. V was trimmed by 5 bases and J by 2 bases, leaving 13 bases between them. CDR3 loop: CASSPRGGAGNTIYF. Written as DNA, the CDR3 is TGTGCCAGCAGTCCACGGGGGGGAGCTGGAAACACCATATATTTT.

This clonotype turned up a few times. The V call is TRBV4-3, the J call TRBJ2-1; TRBD2 matches at 12 bases. The CDR3 totals 16 residues. The junction had 9 bases not matched to a gene; V was cut back by 0 bases and J by 12 bases. The germline V gene has CDR1 LGHNA and CDR2 YSLEER. The CDR3 DNA reads as TGCGCCAGCAGCCAAGATAGTACTAGCGGGAGGTTTGGGCAGTTCTTC. Protein: CASSQDSTSGRFGQFF.

This rearrangement joins TRBV7-2 to TRBJ2-2; 7 nucleotides align to TRBD2. Germline trimming cut 4 bases from V and 5 bases from J; bases unmatched to any gene: 7. CDR1 and CDR2 (germline): SGHTA, FQGNSA. The CDR3 runs to 15 residues. CDR3 sequence: CASSWGGDRTGELFF. Written as DNA, the CDR3 is TGTGCCAGCAGCTGGGGAGGGGATCGTACCGGGGAGCTGTTTTTT.

The V call is TRBV7-2, the J call TRBJ2-2, with 8 bases identical to TRBD1. The ends lost 4 bases at V and 2 bases at J; junction bases unmatched: 3. The CDR3 has 15 amino acids. The germline V gene has CDR1 SGHTA and CDR2 FQGNSA. CDR3: CASSSAGGNTGELFF. CDR3 in DNA: TGTGCCAGCAGCTCCGCAGGGGGCAACACCGGGGAGCTGTTTTTT.

The chain combines TRBV7-2 with TRBJ2-7, with 9 bases lining up with TRBD2. J gave up 0 bases and V 3 bases, and 6 bases lay outside the gene matches. Germline loops: CDR1 SGHTA, CDR2 FQGNSA. The CDR3 is 16 residues long. CDR3 residues: CASSLRREGLSYEQYF. CDR3 nucleotides: TGTGCCAGCAGCTTGCGGCGGGAGGGCCTCTCCTACGAGCAGTACTTC.

This clonotype was seen a handful of times. This chain joins TRBV10-3 and TRBJ1-5; 10 bases agree with TRBD1. J lost 4 bases, V lost 2 bases, and 2 bases had no gene match. This CDR3 spans 15 amino acids. Germline assignment: CDR1 ENHRY and CDR2 SYGVKD. The CDR3 DNA follows: TGTGCCATCAGTGAGGACAGGGGGCAGAATCAGCCCCAGCATTTT. Its protein is CAISEDRGQNQPQHF.

This clonotype was found many times. This chain connects TRBV7-2 to TRBJ2-1, with D possibly matching TRBD2 (5 bases). Looked up from germline, CDR1 is SGHTA and CDR2 is FQGNSA. This CDR3 region has 14 residues. The ends were cut back, 5 bases at V and 2 bases at J, with 10 bases in the middle. CDR3 sequence: CASSRGRTYNEQFF. The CDR3 region has the DNA TGTGCCAGCAGCCGAGGGCGCACCTACAATGAGCAGTTCTTC.

A few counts support this clonotype. This chain joins TRBV11-2 and TRBJ2-7, with D unclear. Trimming removed 4 bases at V and 5 bases at J, with 12 bases between. This CDR3 is built from 13 residues. Germline-derived CDR1 and CDR2 are SGHAT and FQNNGV. CDR3 sequence: CASSSGPKDEQYF. CDR3 DNA sequence: TGTGCCAGCAGCTCCGGCCCTAAGGACGAGCAGTACTTC.

This CDR3 is CARRTGGADYGYTF. In DNA form, the CDR3 reads TGCGCCCGCCGGACAGGGGGCGCGGACTATGGCTACACCTTC. The chain has TRBV5-1 and TRBJ1-2; 11 positions agree with TRBD1. The CDR3 contains 14 residues. Germline CDR1 and CDR2: SGHRS and YFSETQ. The ends lost 10 bases at V and 3 bases at J; junction bases unmatched: 8.

This clonotype was seen more than once but under ten times. V is TRBV28 and J is TRBJ2-2, with a possible D match to TRBD2 (5 bases). Germline assignment: CDR1 MDHEN and CDR2 SYDVKM. The CDR3 is 15 amino acids. V gave up 4 bases and J gave up 1 base, with 10 bases separating them. CDR3 in amino acids: CASSSPRENTGELFF. For the CDR3, the DNA is TGTGCCAGCAGTTCCCCGAGGGAGAACACCGGGGAGCTGTTTTTT. Full variable domain (missing parts from reference TRBV28 and TRBJ2-2): DVKVTQSSRYLVKRTGEKVFLECVQDMDHENMFWYRQDPGLGLRLIYFSYDVKMKEKGDIPEGYSVSREKKERFSLILESASTNQTSMYLCASSSPRENTGELFFGEGSRLTVL.

This sequence joins TRBV29-1 and TRBJ2-5; weak D call: TRBD2 (5 bases). CDR1 and CDR2 from the germline V gene are SQVTM and ANQGSEA. The CDR3 runs to 15 residues. V was cut by 4 bases and J by 4 bases, with 19 bases left in between. The CDR3 protein is CSVVWLRAAGETQYF. CDR3 in DNA: TGCAGCGTTGTTTGGTTGAGGGCCGCGGGAGAGACCCAGTACTTC.

CDR3 DNA sequence: TGTGCCAGCAGCTTACAGGGCCTTACCACTGAAGCTTTCTTT. Protein: CASSLQGLTTEAFF. This sequence joins TRBV7-2 and TRBJ1-1; possibly TRBD1 for D (5 bases). Germline CDR1 reads SGHTA; CDR2 reads FQGNSA. The CDR3 totals 14 residues. V gave up 2 bases and J gave up 4 bases, with 11 bases separating them. The whole variable domain, filled in from reference TRBV7-2 and TRBJ1-1, reads GAGVSQSPSNKVTEKGKDVELRCDPISGHTALYWYRQSLGQGLEFLIYFQGNSAPDKSGLPSDRFSAERTGGSVSTLTIQRTQQEDSAVYLCASSLQGLTTEAFFGQGTRLTVV.

This clonotype appeared many times. The V and J genes are TRBV5-1 and TRBJ2-7; D is uncertain. In germline, CDR1 is SGHRS, CDR2 YFSETQ. The V end lost 4 bases, the J end lost 3 bases, and 20 bases lay between the germline ends. The CDR3 is made up of 16 amino acids. CDR3 bases: TGCGCCAGCAGCCCTGGACGGGCCACTACGGACTACGAGCAGTACTTC. Encoded protein: CASSPGRATTDYEQYF.

CDR3 in amino acids: CAWSVLGSTEAFF. As DNA, the CDR3 is TGTGCCTGGAGTGTACTTGGGAGCACTGAAGCTTTCTTT. This chain links TRBV30 with TRBJ1-1; D uncertain. The CDR3 sequence is 13 residues long. Deletions cut 0 bases from V and 4 bases from J, with 9 bases between. CDR1 and CDR2 from the germline V gene are GTSNPN and SVGIG (reference sequence).

This clonotype appeared a few times. V gene TRBV11-2 combines with J gene TRBJ1-4; possibly TRBD1 for D (6 bases). Germline CDR1 SGHAT, CDR2 FQNNGV. Trimming pared 4 bases from V and 2 bases from J, leaving 20 bases between. The CDR3 runs 18 residues. This CDR3 reads CASSYSYPGAGTNEKLFF. CDR3 in DNA: TGTGCCAGCAGCTACTCATACCCAGGGGCCGGGACTAATGAAAAACTGTTTTTT.

This clonotype came up many times. This chain uses TRBV7-2 with TRBJ1-1, with a tentative D call TRBD1 (6 bases). Germline V gives CDR1 SGHTA, CDR2 FQGNSA. V lost 1 base and J lost 7, with 13 bases in between. This CDR3 has 14 residues. This chain's CDR3 is CASSLDQGWGEAFF. The CDR3 nucleotides are TGTGCCAGCAGCTTAGATCAGGGGTGGGGTGAAGCTTTCTTT.

The chain has TRBV14 and TRBJ2-3, with D hard to call. The CDR3 runs 11 residues. With 4 bases removed from V and 6 bases from J, the gap between germline ends came to 5 bases. CDR1 is SGHDN, CDR2 FVKESK, per germline. CDR3 sequence (DNA): TGTGCCAGCAGCCTTTACGATACGCAGTATTTT. Translation gives CASSLYDTQYF. The full variable domain, with the rest looked up from reference TRBV14 and TRBJ2-3, is EAGVTQFPSHSVIEKGQTVTLRCDPISGHDNLYWYRRVMGKEIKFLLHFVKESKQDESGMPNNRFLAERTGGTYSTLKVQPAELEDSGVYFCASSLYDTQYFGPGTRLTVL.